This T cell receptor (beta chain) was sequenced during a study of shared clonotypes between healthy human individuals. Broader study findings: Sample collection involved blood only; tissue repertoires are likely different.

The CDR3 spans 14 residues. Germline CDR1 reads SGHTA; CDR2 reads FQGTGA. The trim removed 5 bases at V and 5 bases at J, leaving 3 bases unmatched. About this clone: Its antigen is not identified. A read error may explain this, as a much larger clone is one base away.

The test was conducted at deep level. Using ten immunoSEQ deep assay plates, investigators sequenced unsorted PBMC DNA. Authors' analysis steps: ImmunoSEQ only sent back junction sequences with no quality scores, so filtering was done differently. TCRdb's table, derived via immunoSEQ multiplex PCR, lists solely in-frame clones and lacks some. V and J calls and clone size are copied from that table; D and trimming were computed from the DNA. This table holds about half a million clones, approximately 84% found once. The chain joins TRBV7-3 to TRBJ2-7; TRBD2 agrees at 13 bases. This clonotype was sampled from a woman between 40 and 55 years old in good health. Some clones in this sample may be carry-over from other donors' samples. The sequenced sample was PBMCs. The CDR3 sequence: CASSPGTSGDEQYF. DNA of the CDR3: TGTGCCAGCAGCCCCGGGACTAGCGGGGACGAGCAGTACTTC.